This is a list of T cell receptor beta chains from one sample in a study of shared clonotypes between healthy human individuals. Only in-frame clones appear in the TCRdb table, and some are missing; sequencing was by immunoSEQ multiplex PCR. The sample has over 2 million clones, around 92% seen once. Sequencing was done on a sample of naive CD4+ T cells from PBMCs. These receptors were collected from a man aged 18-30 years in good health. Some clones in this sample may be carry-over from other donors' samples. CDR3s leave out the opening cysteine and the closing phenylalanine or tryptophan.

>TRBV7-9
ASSFAGGNEQF
>TRBV14
ASSQLRLPGNEQY
>TRBV5-1
ASSLVVSGQETQY
>TRBV27
ASRARDRAAYEQY
>TRBV7-8
ASSFSGRGNTEAF
>TRBV27
ASSFWGGEQY
>TRBV7-9
ASSSPHGAAGISYNEQF
>TRBV19
ASSIKLSTYSNQPQH
>TRBV6-5
ASSYSGLSTGELF
>TRBV29-1
SVGISYNEQF
>TRBV29-1
SVAGPLAGTYNEQF
>TRBV29-1
SVGQGYSPYEQY
>TRBV19
ASSPRTATNYGYT
>TRBV6-5
ASSNWAGGNNEQF
>TRBV5-4
ASSLGQNYEQY
>TRBV7-9
ASSLAGSRVGTEAF
>TRBV5-3
ARSLDPGNTEAF
>TRBV28
ASSLPHSSYEQY
>TRBV29-1
SVDSWPGQYNYGYT
>TRBV28
ASSSKRPRGQPQH
>TRBV2
ASSSDGNQPQH
>TRBV6-1
ASSEGGGYSNQPQH
>TRBV19
ASSIGGRGSNQPQH
>TRBV6-1
ASSEALPSGSYNEQF
>TRBV2
ASSTSPGGLETQY
>TRBV2
ASSEGVRGGEKLF
>TRBV30
AWSRQAPYEQY
>TRBV7-8
ASSLDPGRINTEAF
>TRBV6-1
ASSAGTRRETQY
>TRBV5-6
ASREGATYGYT
>TRBV4-3
ASSQARGSGWTDTQY
>TRBV30
AWSGRGEQY
>TRBV7-9
ASSYLGTAGRGEQF
>TRBV7-2
ASSLGYILTDTQY
>TRBV27
ASSYSGGDYGYT
>TRBV19
ASSSDRSSPLH
>TRBV7-2
ASSSGADTQY
>TRBV7-2
ASSLARGNNQPQH
>TRBV5-6
ASSKNRGFYGYT
>TRBV7-2
ASSPFSNQPQH
>TRBV5-1
ASTSGSLSDEQY
>TRBV30
AWRFDSHEKLF
>TRBV5-1
ASSLEGRTRSGNTIY
>TRBV30
AWSKRTDPTNEKLF
>TRBV28
ASSVGLAESTDTQY